These T cell receptor beta chains were read from a single sample in a study of early T cells in non-severe SARS-CoV-2 infection. In TCRdb, the 5' RACE reads were re-called with MiXCR into one record per CDR3 protein. Here the sample spans about 80,000 distinct CDR3 sequences, 5.5% to 7.5% being singletons. Sequenced material: whole blood. The receptor set was obtained from an adult who was a healthcare worker with PCR-confirmed SARS-CoV-2 infection or an uninfected control (not recorded which). CDR3s include the opening cysteine and the closing phenylalanine or tryptophan. A D gene is named only where the DNA matches it firmly. Clone size is stated in some rows and not others, as once, few, many or a class when expanded.

v_call,d_call,j_call,clone_size,cdr3_aa,cdr3_nt
TRBV29-1,-,TRBJ2-1,many,CSVARGTSYNEQFF,TGCAGCGTTGCTAGGGGGACCTCCTACAATGAGCAGTTCTTC
TRBV7-6,TRBD2,TRBJ2-3,many,CASSSGLAGESTDTQYF,TGTGCCAGCAGCTCGGGACTAGCGGGGGAGAGCACAGATACGCAGTATTTT
TRBV14,-,TRBJ2-3,few,CASSPGDGSTDTQYF,TGTGCCAGCAGCCCGGGGGACGGTAGCACAGATACGCAGTATTTT
TRBV10-3,TRBD1,TRBJ1-1,few,CAISGTTGGNTEAFF,TGTGCCATCAGTGGTACGACAGGGGGAAACACTGAAGCTTTCTTT
TRBV7-2,TRBD1,TRBJ1-2,-,CASSLDNRGAHGYTF,TGTGCCAGCAGCTTAGATAACAGGGGCGCCCATGGCTACACCTTC
TRBV7-2,-,TRBJ1-2,few,CASSPDRFLGYTF,TGTGCCAGCAGCCCTGACAGGTTTCTTGGCTACACCTTC
TRBV10-3,-,TRBJ2-1,few,CAISERGGYNEQFF,TGTGCCATCAGTGAAAGGGGGGGCTACAATGAGCAGTTCTTC
TRBV10-3,-,TRBJ2-2,many,CAIRLGDANTGELFF,TGTGCCATCAGACTAGGGGACGCGAACACCGGGGAGCTGTTTTTT
TRBV18,-,TRBJ2-3,few,CASSRTVSDTDTQYF,TGTGCCAGCTCTCGGACAGTATCTGACACAGATACGCAGTATTTT
TRBV12-3/TRBV12-4,-,TRBJ2-1,few,CASSLYREVHNEQFF,TGTGCCAGCAGCCTCTACAGGGAGGTCCACAATGAGCAGTTCTTC
TRBV6-1,-,TRBJ2-7,many,CASRGAHEQYF,TGTGCCAGCAGGGGGGCCCACGAGCAGTACTTC
TRBV5-1,TRBD2,TRBJ2-2,few,CASSLAAGAGELFF,TGCGCCAGCAGCTTGGCCGCGGGGGCCGGGGAGCTGTTTTTT
TRBV12-3/TRBV12-4,-,TRBJ2-7,-,CASSFRRDGYEQYF,TGTGCCAGCAGTTTCCGGCGGGACGGCTACGAGCAGTACTTC
TRBV19,-,TRBJ2-1,many,CASRDSRRTTYNEQFF,TGTGCCAGTAGGGACTCCCGGAGGACCACCTACAATGAGCAGTTCTTC
TRBV12-5,-,TRBJ2-3,many,CASAKRTPTTSTDTQYF,TGTGCTAGTGCTAAACGGACACCTACAACTAGCACAGATACGCAGTATTTT
TRBV3-1,-,TRBJ1-2,many,CASSQGPSYGYTF,TGTGCCAGCAGCCAGGGGCCTTCCTATGGCTACACCTTC
TRBV7-6,-,TRBJ2-7,-,CASSSRGRGPYEQYF,TGTGCCAGCAGCTCCAGGGGCCGGGGGCCATACGAGCAGTACTTC
TRBV7-8,-,TRBJ2-5,-,CVSSTRTAQETQYF,TGTGTCAGCAGCACGCGGACAGCCCAAGAGACCCAGTACTTC
TRBV11-1,TRBD1,TRBJ1-6,few,CASSTTGGRNSPLHF,TGTGCCAGCAGCACTACAGGGGGCAGGAATTCACCCCTCCACTTT
TRBV3-1,-,TRBJ1-6,many,CASSRGDSSPLHF,TGTGCCAGCAGCCGGGGGGACTCTTCACCCCTCCACTTT
TRBV6-2/TRBV6-3,TRBD1,TRBJ1-2,-,CASSPSDRIGYGYTF,TGTGCCAGCAGCCCTTCGGACAGGATTGGGTATGGCTACACCTTC
TRBV20-1,-,TRBJ1-1,-,CSARGGFTEAFF,TGCAGTGCTAGAGGGGGATTCACTGAAGCTTTCTTT
TRBV28,-,TRBJ2-7,few,CASSFGIRGREQYF,TGTGCCAGCAGTTTCGGTATCAGGGGCAGGGAGCAGTACTTC
TRBV7-2,TRBD2,TRBJ2-7,few,CASSLAHGTSGSKASEQYF,TGTGCCAGCAGCTTAGCGCACGGTACTAGCGGGAGTAAGGCGAGCGAGCAGTACTTC
TRBV20-1,-,TRBJ1-2,-,CSARVAGDYGYTF,TGCAGTGCTAGAGTGGCAGGGGACTATGGCTACACCTTC
TRBV4-2,-,TRBJ2-3,many,CASSQAFDTQYF,TGTGCCAGCAGCCAGGCCTTTGATACGCAGTATTTT
TRBV6-2/TRBV6-3,TRBD2,TRBJ2-1,-,CASSFRSGINEQFF,TGTGCCAGCAGTTTTCGTAGCGGGATCAATGAGCAGTTCTTC
TRBV20-1,-,TRBJ1-1,-,CSASLTENTEAFF,TGCAGTGCTAGCTTAACAGAGAACACTGAAGCTTTCTTT
TRBV18,-,TRBJ2-7,few,CASSPIDAGTEEQYF,TGTGCCAGCTCACCAATCGATGCCGGGACTGAGGAGCAGTACTTC
TRBV7-2,TRBD1,TRBJ2-1,-,CASREGTGTYNEQFF,TGTGCCAGCAGAGAGGGGACAGGGACCTACAATGAGCAGTTCTTC
TRBV7-2,TRBD2,TRBJ2-7,-,CASSPGGGRVGFEQYF,TGTGCCAGCAGCCCGGGAGGCGGGAGGGTAGGTTTCGAGCAGTACTTC
TRBV20-1,TRBD1,TRBJ1-1,few,CSAPRDSRREAFF,TGCAGTGCTCCCCGGGACAGCCGACGTGAAGCTTTCTTT
TRBV13,-,TRBJ1-6,many,CASSLGAVFYNSPLHF,TGTGCCAGCAGCTTAGGGGCAGTCTTCTATAATTCACCCCTCCACTTT
TRBV27,-,TRBJ1-6,many,CASSLRDSPLHF,TGTGCCAGCAGCCTCAGAGATTCACCCCTCCACTTT
TRBV28,-,TRBJ2-7,few,CASWIGAGVEQYF,TGTGCCAGTTGGATCGGGGCTGGGGTCGAGCAGTACTTC
TRBV6-6,-,TRBJ1-1,-,CASSYTEYTEAFF,TGTGCCAGCAGTTACACCGAATACACTGAAGCTTTCTTT
TRBV10-3,-,TRBJ1-1,many,CAISELGVGTEAFF,TGTGCCATCAGTGAGTTAGGGGTGGGCACTGAAGCTTTCTTT
TRBV5-5,-,TRBJ2-3,many,CASSLSLGQISTDTQYF,TGTGCCAGCAGCTTGTCCTTAGGACAAATAAGCACAGATACGCAGTATTTT
TRBV7-2,-,TRBJ2-1,many,CASSLSRQRQYNEQFF,TGTGCCAGCAGCTTATCTAGGCAACGACAGTACAATGAGCAGTTCTTC
TRBV30,-,TRBJ2-7,few,CAWSSGNEQYF,TGTGCCTGGAGTTCCGGGAACGAGCAGTACTTC
TRBV14,-,TRBJ2-7,many,CASSQDRAGYSYEQYF,TGTGCCAGCAGCCAAGATAGGGCGGGTTACTCCTACGAGCAGTACTTC
TRBV20-1,TRBD1,TRBJ1-2,few,CSAWTGGHYGYTF,TGCAGTGCCTGGACAGGGGGCCACTATGGCTACACCTTC
TRBV12-3/TRBV12-4,TRBD1,TRBJ2-5,-,CASSLYPGGMEETQYF,TGTGCCAGCAGTTTATATCCAGGGGGCATGGAAGAGACCCAGTACTTC
TRBV28,-,TRBJ1-4,many,CASSLAGINEKLFF,TGTGCCAGCAGCCTGGCAGGCATTAATGAAAAACTGTTTTTT
TRBV19,TRBD1,TRBJ1-5,few,CASSKTGNQPQHF,TGTGCCAGTAGTAAGACAGGGAATCAGCCCCAGCATTTT
TRBV7-6,-,TRBJ2-2,many,CASSLVVSKGGELFF,TGTGCCAGCAGCTTAGTCGTCAGCAAGGGTGGGGAGCTGTTTTTT
TRBV4-2,TRBD2,TRBJ2-7,few,CASSQDQALAGPLGQYF,TGTGCCAGCAGCCAAGATCAGGCCCTAGCGGGGCCCTTAGGGCAGTACTTC
TRBV28,-,TRBJ2-2,many,CASSSQGRSTGELFF,TGTGCCAGCAGTTCCCAGGGGCGTTCCACCGGGGAGCTGTTTTTT
TRBV14,TRBD1,TRBJ2-7,many,CASSPTGDLYEQYF,TGTGCCAGCAGCCCGACAGGGGACCTCTACGAGCAGTACTTC
TRBV19,-,TRBJ2-3,-,CASSISHGGLEDTQYF,TGTGCCAGTAGTATAAGTCACGGGGGGCTAGAAGATACGCAGTATTTT
TRBV11-2,-,TRBJ2-2,-,CASSLDRQNTGELFF,TGTGCCAGCAGCTTAGACCGACAGAACACCGGGGAGCTGTTTTTT